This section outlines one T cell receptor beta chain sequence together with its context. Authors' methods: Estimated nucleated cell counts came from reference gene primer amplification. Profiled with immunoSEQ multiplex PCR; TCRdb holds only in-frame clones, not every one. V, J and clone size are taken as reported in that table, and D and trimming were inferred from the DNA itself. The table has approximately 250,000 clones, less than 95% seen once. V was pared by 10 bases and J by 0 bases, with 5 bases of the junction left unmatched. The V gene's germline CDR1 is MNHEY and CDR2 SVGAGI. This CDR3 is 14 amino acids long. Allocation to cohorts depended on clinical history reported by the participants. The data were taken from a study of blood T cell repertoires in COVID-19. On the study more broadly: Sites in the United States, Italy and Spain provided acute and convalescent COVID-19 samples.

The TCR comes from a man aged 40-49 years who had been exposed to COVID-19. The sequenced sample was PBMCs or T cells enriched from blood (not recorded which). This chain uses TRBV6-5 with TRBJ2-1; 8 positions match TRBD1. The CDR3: CATGTGGSYNEQFF. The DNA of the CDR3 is TGTGCCACGGGGACAGGTGGCTCCTACAATGAGCAGTTCTTC.